Each of the 17 T cell receptor beta chains below was sequenced from the same sample in a study of T cell changes during pregnancy in multiple sclerosis. Profiled with immunoSEQ multiplex PCR; TCRdb holds only in-frame clones, not every one. The repertoire holds nearly 45,000 clones, with approximately 96% as singletons. This specimen consisted of peripheral blood, obtained in the second trimester of pregnancy. The receptors originated from a female donor with multiple sclerosis, enrolled in a pregnancy study.

This CDR3 is CASSPGFLAPKQFF. The CDR3 nucleotides read TGTGCCAGCAGCCCCGGATTCCTAGCCCCGAAGCAGTTCTTC. V and J are TRBV5-8 and TRBJ2-1; maybe TRBD2 (5 bases). Germline V gene lookup returns CDR1 SGHTS and CDR2 YDEGEE. Trimming removed 4 bases from V and 11 bases from J, with 19 bases in between. The CDR3 length is 14 residues.

This clone was detected only a few times. The chain has TRBV10-3 and TRBJ1-1; 7 bases are shared with TRBD1. This CDR3 region has 11 residues. Germline CDR1 and CDR2: ENHRY and SYGVKD. V trimming: 10 bases; J trimming: 7 bases; junction bases outside the gene matches: 6. The CDR3 DNA is TGTGCCACGGGGACAGAACTTGAAGCTTTCTTT. It translates to CATGTELEAFF.

The V and J genes are TRBV6-1 and TRBJ2-1; perhaps TRBD1 as D (6 bases). CDR1 and CDR2 (germline): MNHNS, SASEGT. The CDR3 extends over 15 amino acids. Trimming took 4 bases from V and 9 from J, leaving 19 bases between them. CDR3 coding DNA: TGTGCCAGCAGTGTAGGGGGAGCCGCAATAGGTGAGCAGTTCTTC. It yields the protein CASSVGGAAIGEQFF.

This clone was seen just once. Here the CDR3 reads CASSQGYNQPQHF. Here the CDR3 DNA reads TGTGCCAGCAGTCAGGGATACAATCAGCCCCAGCATTTT. The J gene is TRBJ1-5, the V gene TRBV2; D perhaps matches TRBD1 (5 bases). This CDR3 contains 13 residues. V lost 5 bases, J lost 3 bases, and 8 bases lay in between. The germline V gene encodes CDR1 SNHLY and CDR2 FYNNEI.

This chain joins TRBV2 and TRBJ1-1; D gene ambiguous. Trimming cost V 3 bases and J 6 bases, with 14 bases left between them. Per the germline V gene, CDR1 is SNHLY and CDR2 is FYNNEI. The CDR3 is 14 residues long. CDR3 DNA: TGTGCCAGCAGTGAGTCCGGGGTTGGGTCTGAAGCTTTCTTT. Amino acids: CASSESGVGSEAFF.

This sequence joins TRBV10-1 and TRBJ2-2; TRBD1 aligns across 12 bases. The CDR3 has 17 amino acids. Germline CDR1 reads WNHNN; CDR2 reads SYGVQD (reference sequence). V lost 4 bases and J lost 6; bases outside the gene matches: 9. The CDR3 sequence is CASSGPLRDRGPGELFF. CDR3 bases: TGCGCCAGCAGTGGACCACTCCGGGACAGGGGGCCCGGGGAGCTGTTTTTT.

The chain employs TRBV29-1 and TRBJ2-3; 10 nucleotides align to TRBD2. Germline-derived CDR1 and CDR2 are SQVTM and ANQGSEA. The CDR3 spans 19 residues. With 5 bases clipped from V and 2 bases from J, the junction kept 19 bases outside the gene matches. The CDR3: CSVPYWGSKTSGYTDTQYF. The CDR3 DNA reads as TGCAGCGTTCCCTACTGGGGGTCGAAGACTAGCGGGTACACAGATACGCAGTATTTT.

This CDR3 reads CASKGQAHEKLFF. In DNA form, the CDR3 reads TGTGCCAGTAAGGGACAGGCCCATGAAAAACTGTTTTTT. V usage is TRBV19 and J usage is TRBJ1-4, with 8 bases fitting TRBD1. Germline trimming cut 7 bases from V and 6 bases from J; bases unmatched to any gene: 4. The length of the CDR3 is 13 residues. Per germline, CDR1 LNHDA and CDR2 SQIVND (reference sequence).

The V gene is TRBV4-1, the J gene TRBJ1-5, with 8 bases fitting TRBD1. V lost 4 bases, J lost 4 bases, and 6 bases stayed unmatched. The CDR3 totals 15 residues. Germline CDR1 reads MGHRA; CDR2 reads YSYEKL. The CDR3 nucleotides are TGCGCCAGCAGCCTCGGGACAGGCCTAAATCAGCCCCAGCATTTT. Amino acid sequence: CASSLGTGLNQPQHF.

The rearrangement links TRBV5-1 to TRBJ2-3; possible D gene TRBD1, 6 bases. This CDR3 has 17 residues. V was cut by 4 bases and J by 1 base, with 19 bases left in between. Germline CDR1 reads SGHRS; CDR2 reads YFSETQ. This CDR3 reads CASSIFGAGVGTDTQYF. In nucleotides, the CDR3 is TGCGCCAGCAGCATCTTCGGGGCAGGGGTCGGCACAGATACGCAGTATTTT.

The chain carries TRBV29-1 and TRBJ2-1; D perhaps matches TRBD2 (5 bases). Trimming removed 1 base from V and 3 bases from J, with 10 bases in between. The CDR3 extends over 14 amino acids. CDR1 is SQVTM and CDR2 is ANQGSEA in the germline V gene. CDR3 bases: TGCAGCGTTGAAGGGGGTCGGGGCTACAATGAGCAGTTCTTC. This sequence encodes CSVEGGRGYNEQFF.

The rearrangement joins TRBV5-4 to TRBJ2-1; D might be TRBD2 (6 bases). V lost 0 bases and J lost 8, with 15 bases in between. CDR1 is SGHNT and CDR2 is YYREEE in the germline V gene (reference sequence). This CDR3 has 15 amino acids. CDR3 sequence: CASSLALGGWDEQFF. CDR3 in DNA: TGTGCCAGCAGCTTGGCCCTGGGGGGTTGGGATGAGCAGTTCTTC.

The V gene is TRBV4-1, the J gene TRBJ2-2, with no clear D. Trimming took off 6 bases at V and 0 bases at J, with 8 bases between the two ends. Looked up from germline, CDR1 is MGHRA and CDR2 is YSYEKL. The CDR3 runs to 14 residues. In DNA form, the CDR3 reads TGCGCCAGCAGGGAGACCCCGAACACCGGGGAGCTGTTTTTT. Amino acid sequence: CASRETPNTGELFF.

V gene TRBV10-1 combines with J gene TRBJ2-1; 14 bases map to TRBD2. Germline V lookup: CDR1 WNHNN, CDR2 SYGVQD (reference sequence). Trimming took 10 bases from V and 8 from J; bases not matched to a gene: 4. The CDR3 covers 13 residues. CDR3 sequence (DNA): TGCGCCACGACGACTAGCGGGAGGGATGAGCAGTTCTTC. As protein: CATTTSGRDEQFF.

The chain couples TRBV30 to TRBJ1-3; 7 bases fit TRBD1. The CDR3 is made up of 16 amino acids. Looked up from germline, CDR1 is GTSNPN and CDR2 is SVGIG (reference sequence). With V trimmed by 2 bases and J by 7 bases, 14 bases remained unmatched. The CDR3 coding sequence is TGTGCCTGGAGTCCGAAACAGGGGACCGGATCTAACACCATATATTTT. This translates into CAWSPKQGTGSNTIYF.

V usage is TRBV2 and J usage is TRBJ2-1; unclear D gene. The CDR3 totals 12 residues. V was pared by 4 bases and J by 4 bases, with 5 bases between. Per germline, CDR1 SNHLY and CDR2 FYNNEI. This CDR3 is CASSARYNEQFF. The CDR3 DNA reads as TGTGCCAGCAGTGCTCGGTACAATGAGCAGTTCTTC.

This clone was seen a single time. The chain combines TRBV7-9 with TRBJ1-4; TRBD1 agrees at 8 bases. The J segment lost 5 bases and the V segment lost 5 bases, leaving 4 bases of the junction unmatched. Germline assignment: CDR1 SEHNR and CDR2 FQNEAQ (reference sequence). This CDR3 region has 14 residues. CDR3 bases: TGTGCCAGCAGCCGGGACAGGAGAAATGAAAAACTGTTTTTT. It specifies CASSRDRRNEKLFF.